This entry lists 7 T cell receptor beta chains sequenced from one sample in a study of T cells in Graves' hyperthyroidism and ophthalmopathy. Amplified regions were TCR beta CDR3 sequences from RNA transcripts. Carried out on the TCR CDR3, a first-round RT-PCR used the HTBI primer set. TCRdb reprocessed the multiplex PCR reads with MiXCR, giving one entry per CDR3 protein. The table records about 250,000 distinct CDR3 sequences, 20% to 25% of them present only once. Sequencing was done on a sample of blood. Receptors were obtained from a man aged 30-40 years with Graves' ophthalmopathy.

This rearrangement joins TRBV6-5 to TRBJ2-7; perhaps TRBD2 as D (6 bases). Per germline, CDR1 MNHEY and CDR2 SVGAGI. V lost 2 bases, J lost 4 bases, and 18 bases lay in between. The CDR3 contains 16 residues. In DNA, the CDR3 is TGTGCCAGCAGTTACGGGGGACTCACAACCCATTACGAGCAGTACTTC. Its protein product is CASSYGGLTTHYEQYF.

This clonotype has more than one count but fewer than ten. The rearrangement joins TRBV2 to TRBJ1-2; D remains unclear. Germline V gene lookup returns CDR1 SNHLY and CDR2 FYNNEI. V was cut by 4 bases and J by 6 bases, with 12 bases left in between. CDR3 length: 13 residues. CDR3 nucleotide sequence: TGTGCCAGCAGTGTACGATCCGAGAATGGCTACACCTTC. It encodes CASSVRSENGYTF.

This clonotype came up many times. V and J are TRBV11-2 and TRBJ2-7; 12 positions agree with TRBD2. Trimming cost V 2 bases and J 3 bases; bases outside gene matches: 11. The CDR3 consists of 18 residues. CDR1 and CDR2 from the germline V gene are SGHAT and FQNNGV. CDR3 nucleotide sequence: TGTGCCAGCAGCTTATCTCTAGCGGGAGGGAAAAACTACTACGAGCAGTACTTC. Encoded protein: CASSLSLAGGKNYYEQYF.

Concerning this clonotype itself: A read error may account for a junction end that differs from germline. This chain joins TRBV18 and TRBJ2-2; D may be TRBD1 (5 bases). Germline loops: CDR1 KGHSH, CDR2 LQKENI. The CDR3 spans 15 residues. CDR3 amino acids: CAGSPFMGPTGELFF. The CDR3 DNA reads as TGTGCCGGCTCACCATTCATGGGGCCCACCGGGGAGCTGTTTTTT.

This clonotype appeared a few times. Here the CDR3 reads CASGLVIVDWNHEQFF. The CDR3 region has the DNA TGTGCTAGTGGTTTGGTGATAGTAGACTGGAACCATGAGCAGTTCTTC. The V call is TRBV12-5, the J call TRBJ2-1; D is ambiguous. Germline V gene sequence: CDR1 LGHNT, CDR2 FRNRAP. V shed 0 bases and J shed 8 bases, with 17 bases lying between them. The CDR3 extends over 16 amino acids.

This clonotype was observed many times. This chain's CDR3 is CASSPRDRGAVGYTF. The CDR3 DNA is TGTGCCAGCAGTCCGCGGGACAGGGGAGCGGTTGGCTACACCTTC. The genes are TRBV28 and TRBJ1-2; 10 nucleotides line up with TRBD1. J gave up 7 bases and V 5 bases, and 10 bases lay outside the gene matches. The CDR3 length is 15 residues. Germline CDR1 MDHEN, CDR2 SYDVKM.

V and J are TRBV20-1 and TRBJ2-2, with TRBD2 identical over 10 bases. This CDR3 is 16 amino acids long. Per the germline V gene, CDR1 is DFQATT and CDR2 is SNEGSKA (reference sequence). The V and J ends lost 3 bases and 5 bases, in that order; junction bases with no gene match: 9. CDR3 bases: TGCAGTGCTAGGAGGCTAGCGGGAGCTGGGACCGGGGAGCTGTTTTTT. It yields the protein CSARRLAGAGTGELFF.